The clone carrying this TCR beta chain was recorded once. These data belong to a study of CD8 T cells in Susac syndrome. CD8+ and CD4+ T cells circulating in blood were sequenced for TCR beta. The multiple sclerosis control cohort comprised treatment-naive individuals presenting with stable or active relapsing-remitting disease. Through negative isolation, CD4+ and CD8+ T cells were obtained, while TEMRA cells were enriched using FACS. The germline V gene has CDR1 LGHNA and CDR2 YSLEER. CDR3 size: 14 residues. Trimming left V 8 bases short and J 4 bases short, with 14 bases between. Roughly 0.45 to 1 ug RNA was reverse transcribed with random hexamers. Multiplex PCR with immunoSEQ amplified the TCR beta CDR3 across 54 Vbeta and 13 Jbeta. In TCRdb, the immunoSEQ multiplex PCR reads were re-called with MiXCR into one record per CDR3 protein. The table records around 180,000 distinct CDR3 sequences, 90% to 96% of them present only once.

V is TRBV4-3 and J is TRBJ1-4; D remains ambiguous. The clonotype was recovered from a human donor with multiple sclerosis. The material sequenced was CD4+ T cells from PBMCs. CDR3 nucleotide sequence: TGCGCCAGCGCCAGAGTGGCGAATAATGAAAAACTGTTTTTT. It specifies CASARVANNEKLFF.